The clone carrying this T cell receptor beta chain was seen repeatedly, ten times or more. Amplified TCR beta CDR3 regions were obtained using RNA transcripts as template. Investigators did first-round RT-PCR with HTBI primers, then second-round multiplex PCR. TCRdb reprocessed the multiplex PCR reads via MiXCR and lists one record per CDR3 protein. This sample has approximately 160,000 distinct CDR3 sequences; roughly two fifths occur once, and the top ten carry approximately 5.5%. Looked up from germline, CDR1 is SGHVS and CDR2 is FQNEAQ. The CDR3 has 15 amino acids. Trimming shortened V by 6 bases and J by 1 base, and 15 bases separated the two germline ends. This sample was included in a study of Graves' ophthalmopathy and Graves' hyperthyroidism.

Sequencing was performed on peripheral blood. The gene calls are TRBV7-8 and TRBJ1-1; D is uncertain. The sequence came from a woman aged 40 to 49 with Graves' ophthalmopathy. The CDR3 here is CASSPHPNQNTEAFF. As DNA, the CDR3 is TGTGCCAGCAGTCCCCACCCCAATCAGAACACTGAAGCTTTCTTT.